The source of this T cell receptor (beta chain) is a study of neurological immune-mediated disorders. General study results and limits: Patients with HTLV-1-associated myelopathy had the highest level of TCR clonal expansion, whereas patients with multiple sclerosis had the lowest level, falling beneath the level found in healthy controls.

In regard to this clonotype: Its specificity is not known.

CDR1 KGHSH and CDR2 LQKENI come from the germline V gene. Trimming cost V 0 bases and J 8 bases, with 16 bases left between them. The length of the CDR3 is 15 residues. Synthesis of cDNA was performed by 5'RACE using 10-nucleotide random UMIs. TCRdb redid the calling of the 5' RACE reads with MiXCR, one entry per CDR3 protein. The table records tens of thousands of distinct CDR3 sequences, less than 5.5% of them present only once. The chain links TRBV18 to TRBJ1-1, with a weak D call TRBD1 (5 bases). The receptor's source is a young man with multiple sclerosis. Material for sequencing was PBMCs. CDR3 in DNA: TGTGCCAGCTCACCACCTTCTGGCAGGGTAGGGGAAGCTTTCTTT. Residues: CASSPPSGRVGEAFF. The variable domain in full, with the rest retrieved from reference TRBV18 and TRBJ1-1, is NAGVMQNPRHLVRRRGQEARLRCSPMKGHSHVYWYRQLPEEGLKFMVYLQKENIIDESGMPKERFSAEFPKEGPSILRIQQVVRGDSAAYFCASSPPSGRVGEAFFGQGTRLTVV.